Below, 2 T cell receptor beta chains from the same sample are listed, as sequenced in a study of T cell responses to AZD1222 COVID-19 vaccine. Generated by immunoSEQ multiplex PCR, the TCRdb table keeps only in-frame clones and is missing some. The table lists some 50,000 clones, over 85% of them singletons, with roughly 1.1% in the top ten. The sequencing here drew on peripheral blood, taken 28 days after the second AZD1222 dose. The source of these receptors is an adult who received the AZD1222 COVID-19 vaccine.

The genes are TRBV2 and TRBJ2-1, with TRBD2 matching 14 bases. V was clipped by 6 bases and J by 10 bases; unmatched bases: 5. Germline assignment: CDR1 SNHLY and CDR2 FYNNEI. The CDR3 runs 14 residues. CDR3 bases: TGTGCCAGCAGGACTAGCGGGAGGGTGGGAGAGCAGTTCTTC. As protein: CASRTSGRVGEQFF.

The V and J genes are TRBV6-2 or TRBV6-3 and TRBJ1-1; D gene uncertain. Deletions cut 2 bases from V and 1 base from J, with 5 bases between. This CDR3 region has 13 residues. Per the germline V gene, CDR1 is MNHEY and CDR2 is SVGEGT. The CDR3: CASSYAGNTEAFF. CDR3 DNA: TGTGCCAGCAGTTACGCGGGGAACACTGAAGCTTTCTTT.